This T cell receptor beta chain was found in a study of T cells in Graves' hyperthyroidism and ophthalmopathy. The study, taken as a whole, reports: Stable hyperthyroidism was told apart from ophthalmopathy by a model built on 13 V-J features. The majority of expanded thyroid clonotypes above 0.001 also appeared in blood.

Comments on this clonotype: Antigen: not known. A much more abundant neighbour one base away suggests this may be a read error. The final CDR3 position lacks the conserved phenylalanine or tryptophan, pointing to a likely read error.

Not enrolled were patients with uncontrolled infection, other autoimmune disease, pregnancy or lactation. RNA transcripts served as the template for amplifying TCR beta CDR3 regions. A set of HTBI primers served as the primers for a first-round RT-PCR of the TCR CDR3. TCRdb reprocessed the multiplex PCR reads with MiXCR, giving one entry per CDR3 protein. The sample carries 500,000 or so distinct CDR3 sequences, about 15% recorded once. The TCR originated in a woman aged 18-30 years with Graves' ophthalmopathy. Sequencing was performed on blood.

The CDR3 loop is CASSPVGRGYGYTS. The CDR3 region has the DNA TGTGCCAGCAGTCCGGTCGGTAGGGGCTATGGCTACACCTCC. The V gene is TRBV28, the J gene TRBJ1-2; TRBD1 might be the D (5 bases). This CDR3 contains 14 residues. The V gene lost 5 bases and the J gene lost 4 bases, with 14 bases spanning the gap. Germline-derived CDR1 and CDR2 are MDHEN and SYDVKM.